The sequence of this T cell receptor beta chain was determined in a study of PD-1 blockade in classical Hodgkin lymphoma. V lost 4 bases, J lost 4 bases, and 13 bases lay in between. Per the germline V gene, CDR1 is MDHEN and CDR2 is SYDVKM. This CDR3 has 14 amino acids. Relapse was seen in all patients after autologous stem cell transplantation, and brentuximab vedotin exposure was variable. Libraries were prepared by immunoSEQ multiplex PCR; TCRdb keeps only in-frame clonotypes and omits some of them. The sample has 150,000 or so clones; about 81% are singletons. V is TRBV28 and J is TRBJ1-2; perhaps TRBD1 as D (6 bases). The source of this sequence is a human donor with classical Hodgkin lymphoma. The sequencing used peripheral blood mononuclear cells (PBMCs), collected before the second cycle of nivolumab. DNA of the CDR3: TGTGCCAGCAGTTCGAGGGGGACGATCTATGGCTACACCTTC. Translated, it gives CASSSRGTIYGYTF.